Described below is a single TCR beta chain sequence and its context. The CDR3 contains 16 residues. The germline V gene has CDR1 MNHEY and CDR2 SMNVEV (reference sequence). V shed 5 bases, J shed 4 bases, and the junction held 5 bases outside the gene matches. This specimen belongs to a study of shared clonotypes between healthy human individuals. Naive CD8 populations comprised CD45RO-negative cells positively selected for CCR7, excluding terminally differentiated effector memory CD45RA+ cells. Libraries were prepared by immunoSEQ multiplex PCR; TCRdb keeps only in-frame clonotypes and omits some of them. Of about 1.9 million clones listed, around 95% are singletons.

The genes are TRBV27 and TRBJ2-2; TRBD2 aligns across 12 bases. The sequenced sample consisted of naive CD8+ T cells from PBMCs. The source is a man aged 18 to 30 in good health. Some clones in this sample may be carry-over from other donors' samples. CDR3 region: CASSPRLAGATGELFF. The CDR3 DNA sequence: TGTGCCAGCAGTCCAAGACTAGCGGGAGCCACCGGGGAGCTGTTTTTT.